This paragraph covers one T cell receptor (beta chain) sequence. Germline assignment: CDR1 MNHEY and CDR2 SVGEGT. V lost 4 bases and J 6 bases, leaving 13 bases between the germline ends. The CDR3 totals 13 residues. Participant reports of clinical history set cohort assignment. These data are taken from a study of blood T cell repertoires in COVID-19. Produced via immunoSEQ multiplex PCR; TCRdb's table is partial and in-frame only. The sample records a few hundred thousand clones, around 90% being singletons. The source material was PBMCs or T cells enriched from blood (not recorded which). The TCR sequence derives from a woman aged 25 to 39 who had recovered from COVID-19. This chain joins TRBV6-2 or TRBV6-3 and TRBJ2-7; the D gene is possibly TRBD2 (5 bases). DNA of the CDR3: TGTGCCAGCAGTTCCCCCCTAGCCCTCGAGCAGTACTTC. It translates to CASSSPLALEQYF.